This paragraph covers one T cell receptor (beta chain) sequence. What it binds is unknown. In the library, each TCR cDNA molecule bore its own unique molecular identifier. TCRdb used MiXCR to reprocess the 5' RACE reads, holding one entry per CDR3 protein. There are 20,000 to 30,000 distinct CDR3 sequences in the sample; 8.8% occur only once, and about 7.7% lies in the top ten. Germline CDR1 and CDR2: DFQATT and SNEGSKA (reference sequence). CDR3 size: 13 residues. The V segment lost 7 bases and the J segment 4 bases; nucleotides outside the gene matches: 6. The source of the sample is a study of spatial heterogeneity in lung cancer. Findings and caveats of the study: Counts of expanded intratumoral alpha and beta TCRs tracked tumor mutation counts.

The time point: sample taken at primary tumor resection. There were approximately 69 donors, all of them untreated patients with early-stage non-small cell lung cancer. This chain joins TRBV20-1 and TRBJ2-5; 10 bases line up with TRBD1. Sequencing was performed on lung tumor tissue, taken at surgery. The sequence was collected from a male donor with early-stage non-small cell lung cancer. The CDR3 here is CSVTDRGRETQYF. As DNA, the CDR3 is TGCAGTGTAACGGACAGGGGGAGAGAGACCCAGTACTTC.